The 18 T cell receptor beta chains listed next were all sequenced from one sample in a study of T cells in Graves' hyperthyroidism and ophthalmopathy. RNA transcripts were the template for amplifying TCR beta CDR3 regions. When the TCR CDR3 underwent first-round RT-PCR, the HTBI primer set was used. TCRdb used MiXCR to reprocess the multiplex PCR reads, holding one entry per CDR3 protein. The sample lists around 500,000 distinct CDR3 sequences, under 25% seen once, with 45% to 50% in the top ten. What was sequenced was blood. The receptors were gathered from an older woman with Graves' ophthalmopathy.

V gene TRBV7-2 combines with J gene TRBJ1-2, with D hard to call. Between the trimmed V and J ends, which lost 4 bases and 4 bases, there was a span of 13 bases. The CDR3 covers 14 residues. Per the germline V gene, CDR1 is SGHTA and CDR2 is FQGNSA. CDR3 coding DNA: TGTGCCAGCAGCTCACCACGGGGATCCTATGGCTACACCTTC. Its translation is CASSSPRGSYGYTF. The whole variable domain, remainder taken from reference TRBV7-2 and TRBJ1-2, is GAGVSQSPSNKVTEKGKDVELRCDPISGHTALYWYRQSLGQGLEFLIYFQGNSAPDKSGLPSDRFSAERTGGSVSTLTIQRTQQEDSAVYLCASSSPRGSYGYTFGSGTRLTVV.

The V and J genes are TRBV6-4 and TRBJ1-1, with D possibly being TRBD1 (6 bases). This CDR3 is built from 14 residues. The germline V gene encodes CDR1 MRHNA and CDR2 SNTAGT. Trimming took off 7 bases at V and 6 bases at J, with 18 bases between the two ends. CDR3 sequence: CASKTQGTAAEAFF. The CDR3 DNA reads TGTGCCAGCAAAACCCAGGGGACTGCGGCTGAAGCTTTCTTT.

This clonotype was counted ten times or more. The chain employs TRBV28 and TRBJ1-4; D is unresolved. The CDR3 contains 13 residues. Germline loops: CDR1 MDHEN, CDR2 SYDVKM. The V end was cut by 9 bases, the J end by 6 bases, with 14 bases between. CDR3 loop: CARVRGGDEKLFF. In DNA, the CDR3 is TGTGCCAGAGTGCGGGGTGGTGATGAAAAACTGTTTTTT.

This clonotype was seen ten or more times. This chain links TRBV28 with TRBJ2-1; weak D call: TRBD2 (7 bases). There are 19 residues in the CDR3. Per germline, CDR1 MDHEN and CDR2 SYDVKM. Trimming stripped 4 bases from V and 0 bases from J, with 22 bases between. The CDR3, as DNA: TGTGCCAGCAGTTACAGTGGGGGGGGCGGGACCTACTCCTACAATGAGCAGTTCTTC. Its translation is CASSYSGGGGTYSYNEQFF.

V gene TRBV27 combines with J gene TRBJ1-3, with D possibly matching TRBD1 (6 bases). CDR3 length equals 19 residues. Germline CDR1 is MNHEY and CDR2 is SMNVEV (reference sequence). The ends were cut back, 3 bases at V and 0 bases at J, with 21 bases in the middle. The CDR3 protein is CASSFRGSARKISGNTIYF. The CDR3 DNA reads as TGTGCCAGCAGTTTCAGGGGTTCTGCCAGGAAGATCTCTGGAAACACCATATATTTT.

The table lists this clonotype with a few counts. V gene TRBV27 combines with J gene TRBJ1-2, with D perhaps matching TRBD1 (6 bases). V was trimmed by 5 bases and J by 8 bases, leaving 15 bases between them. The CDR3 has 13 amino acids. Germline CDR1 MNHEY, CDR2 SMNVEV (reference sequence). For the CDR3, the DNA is TGTGCCAGCAGTCCCACAGGGTATACGGGCTACACCTTC. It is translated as CASSPTGYTGYTF.

The CDR3 loop reads CSAVSGTHEQFF. The CDR3 DNA follows: TGCAGTGCTGTATCCGGGACCCATGAGCAGTTCTTC. This rearrangement joins TRBV20-1 to TRBJ2-1, with D possibly being TRBD1 or TRBD2 (5 bases each). The V end lost 5 bases, the J end lost 8 bases, and 13 bases lay between the germline ends. CDR1 and CDR2 (germline): DFQATT, SNEGSKA (reference sequence). The CDR3 spans 12 residues.

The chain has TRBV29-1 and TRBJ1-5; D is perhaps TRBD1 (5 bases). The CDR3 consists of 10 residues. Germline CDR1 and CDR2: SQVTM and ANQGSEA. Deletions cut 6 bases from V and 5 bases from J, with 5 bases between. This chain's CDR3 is CSVGDQPQHF. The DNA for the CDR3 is TGCAGCGTGGGGGATCAGCCCCAGCATTTT.

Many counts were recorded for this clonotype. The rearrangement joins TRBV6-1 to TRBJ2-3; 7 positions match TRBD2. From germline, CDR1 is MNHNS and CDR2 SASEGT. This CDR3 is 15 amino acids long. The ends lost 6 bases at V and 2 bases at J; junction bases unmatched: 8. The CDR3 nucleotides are TGTGCCAGCAGCACGAGCGGGATTTACACAGATACGCAGTATTTT. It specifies CASSTSGIYTDTQYF.

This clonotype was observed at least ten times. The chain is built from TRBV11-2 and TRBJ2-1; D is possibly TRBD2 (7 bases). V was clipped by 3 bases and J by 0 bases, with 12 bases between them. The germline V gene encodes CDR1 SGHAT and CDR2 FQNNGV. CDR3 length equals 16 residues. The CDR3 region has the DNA TGTGCCAGCAGCTTCAAGGGGGGGAGCTCCTACAATGAGCAGTTCTTC. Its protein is CASSFKGGSSYNEQFF.

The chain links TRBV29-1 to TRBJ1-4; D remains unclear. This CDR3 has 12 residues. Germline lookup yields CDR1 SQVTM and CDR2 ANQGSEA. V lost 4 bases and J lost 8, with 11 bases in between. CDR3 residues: CSVGQAYEKLFF. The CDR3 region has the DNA TGCAGCGTTGGGCAGGCCTACGAAAAACTGTTTTTT.

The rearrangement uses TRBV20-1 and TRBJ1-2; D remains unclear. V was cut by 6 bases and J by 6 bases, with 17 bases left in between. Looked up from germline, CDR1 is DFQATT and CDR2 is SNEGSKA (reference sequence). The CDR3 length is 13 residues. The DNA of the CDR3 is TGCAGTGCGGCCCGCTATTCCTCGGATGGCTACACCTTC. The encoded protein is CSAARYSSDGYTF.

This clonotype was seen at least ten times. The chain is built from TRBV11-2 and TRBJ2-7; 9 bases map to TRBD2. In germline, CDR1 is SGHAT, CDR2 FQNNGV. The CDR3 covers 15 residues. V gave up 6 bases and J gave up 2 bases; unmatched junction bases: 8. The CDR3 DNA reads TGTGCCAGCAGGAATCGGGCGGGAGGGCCCTACGAGCAGTACTTC. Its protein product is CASRNRAGGPYEQYF.

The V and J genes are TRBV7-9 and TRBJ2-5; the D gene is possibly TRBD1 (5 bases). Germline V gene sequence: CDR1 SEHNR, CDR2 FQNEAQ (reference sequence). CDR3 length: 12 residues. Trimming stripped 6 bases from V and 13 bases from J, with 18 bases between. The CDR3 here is CASSWGREGPYF. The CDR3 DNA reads TGTGCCAGCAGTTGGGGCAGGGAAGGTCCGTACTTC. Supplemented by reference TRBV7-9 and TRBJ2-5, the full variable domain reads DTGVSQNPRHKITKRGQNVTFRCDPISEHNRLYWYRQTLGQGPEFLTYFQNEAQLEKSRLLSDRFSAERPKGSFSTLEIQRTEQGDSAMYLCASSWGREGPYFGPGTRLLVL.

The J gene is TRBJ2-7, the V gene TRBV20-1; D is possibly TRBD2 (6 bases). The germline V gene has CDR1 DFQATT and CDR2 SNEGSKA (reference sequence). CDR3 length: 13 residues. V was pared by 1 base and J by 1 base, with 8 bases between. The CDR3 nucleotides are TGCAGTGCTAGAGGCCGGGAGTCCTACGAGCAGTACTTC. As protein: CSARGRESYEQYF.

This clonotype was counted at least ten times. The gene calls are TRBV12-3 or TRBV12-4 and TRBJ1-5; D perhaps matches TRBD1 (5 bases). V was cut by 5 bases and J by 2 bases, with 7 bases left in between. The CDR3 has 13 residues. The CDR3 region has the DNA TGTGCCAGCAGTGTGACAGGCAATCAGCCCCAGCATTTT. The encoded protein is CASSVTGNQPQHF.

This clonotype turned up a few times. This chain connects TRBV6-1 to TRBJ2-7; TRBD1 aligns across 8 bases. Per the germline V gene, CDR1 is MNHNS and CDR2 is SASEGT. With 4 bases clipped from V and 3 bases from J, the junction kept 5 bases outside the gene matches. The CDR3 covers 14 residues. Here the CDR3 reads CASSGDRGRYEQYF. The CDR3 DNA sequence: TGTGCCAGCAGTGGAGACAGGGGACGCTACGAGCAGTACTTC.

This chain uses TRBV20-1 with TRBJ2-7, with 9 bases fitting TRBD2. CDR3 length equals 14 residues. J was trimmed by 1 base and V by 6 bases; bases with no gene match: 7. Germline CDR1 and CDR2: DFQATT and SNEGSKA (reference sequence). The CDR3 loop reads CSAQGTSLSYEQYF. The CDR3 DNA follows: TGCAGTGCGCAGGGGACTAGCCTTTCCTACGAGCAGTACTTC.